The 24 T cell receptor beta chains presented below share a single source sample, sequenced in a study of PD-1 blockade in mismatch repair-deficient tumors. This table comes from immunoSEQ multiplex PCR, and its TCRdb copy is limited to in-frame clones, with some not included. This repertoire shows 40,000 or so clones, roughly 77% found once; its top ten account for roughly 20%. The sample was peripheral blood, taken 4 weeks after starting pembrolizumab. These receptors were taken from an adult with mismatch repair-deficient cancer.

The chain couples TRBV28 to TRBJ2-1; D gene unclear. Germline-derived CDR1 and CDR2 are MDHEN and SYDVKM. Trimming left V 5 bases short and J 3 bases short, with 17 bases between. This CDR3 spans 16 amino acids. CDR3 loop: CASSPISGVIYNEQFF. The CDR3 coding sequence is TGTGCCAGCAGTCCAATAAGTGGCGTCATCTACAATGAGCAGTTCTTC.

The genes are TRBV6-6 and TRBJ1-1; TRBD1 might be the D (5 bases). The V end lost 5 bases, the J end lost 1 base, and 11 bases lay between the germline ends. The CDR3 is made up of 14 amino acids. The germline gives CDR1 MNHNY, CDR2 SVGAGI (reference sequence). The CDR3 reads CASSPRVGNTEAFF. Written as DNA, the CDR3 is TGTGCCAGCAGTCCCAGGGTTGGGAACACTGAAGCTTTCTTT.

CDR3 bases: TGTGCCAGCAGCGCACGGCGGGGGAGCTCCTACAATGAGCAGTTCTTC. As protein: CASSARRGSSYNEQFF. The rearrangement links TRBV7-9 to TRBJ2-1; 7 bases map to TRBD2. V shed 5 bases and J 0 bases; nucleotides not matched to a gene: 7. CDR1 is SEHNR, CDR2 FQNEAQ, per germline (reference sequence). The CDR3 is 16 residues long.

J is TRBJ2-7 and V is TRBV6-1; D ambiguous. In germline, CDR1 is MNHNS, CDR2 SASEGT. The CDR3 loop spans 13 amino acids. V dropped 1 base and J dropped 3 bases, with 7 bases sitting between them. The CDR3 loop reads CASSEGEFYEQYF. DNA for the CDR3: TGTGCCAGCAGTGAAGGGGAATTCTACGAGCAGTACTTC.

J is TRBJ2-2 and V is TRBV9, with TRBD2 matching over 7 bases. Germline lookup yields CDR1 SGDLS and CDR2 YYNGEE. The CDR3 has 15 amino acids. With V trimmed by 0 bases and J by 6 bases, 5 bases remained unmatched. CDR3 coding DNA: TGTGCCAGCAGCGTAGTTGGGGGAGGGTCCGGGGAGCTGTTTTTT. Protein product: CASSVVGGGSGELFF.

The chain joins TRBV15 to TRBJ1-4; D call uncertain. In germline, CDR1 is LNHNV, CDR2 YYDKDF (reference sequence). Trimming left V 3 bases short and J 7 bases short, with 15 bases between. This CDR3 has 15 amino acids. The CDR3 spells CATSSPNGVGEKLFF. DNA of the CDR3: TGTGCCACCAGCAGCCCCAATGGCGTCGGTGAAAAACTGTTTTTT.

V usage is TRBV30 and J usage is TRBJ1-5; D gene unclear. The CDR3 is made up of 14 amino acids. Germline loops: CDR1 GTSNPN, CDR2 SVGIG (reference sequence). The V end was cut by 0 bases, the J end by 4 bases, with 10 bases between. For the CDR3, the DNA is TGTGCCTGGAGTGTACGTAGCATAAATCAGCCCCAGCATTTT. As protein: CAWSVRSINQPQHF.

The CDR3 sequence: CASSPQAGAGYEQYF. The CDR3 coding sequence is TGTGCCAGCAGCCCCCAAGCGGGAGCGGGCTACGAGCAGTACTTC. This chain links TRBV11-3 with TRBJ2-5; 8 positions match TRBD2. The J call is in doubt because the DNA end fits TRBJ2-7 better. This CDR3 has 15 amino acids. CDR1 is SGHNT, CDR2 YENEEA, per germline.

The V and J genes are TRBV27 and TRBJ1-3; a possible D gene is TRBD1 (5 bases). This CDR3 is 15 amino acids long. Germline V gene sequence: CDR1 MNHEY, CDR2 SMNVEV (reference sequence). The V end lost 4 bases, the J end lost 4 bases, and 14 bases lay between the germline ends. In DNA, the CDR3 is TGTGCCAGCAGTTCCCGTCCAGGGATGGGAAACACCATATATTTT. Its translation is CASSSRPGMGNTIYF.

This clone is labeled as medium-sized. This chain uses TRBV4-3 with TRBJ2-6; no firm D call. This CDR3 is 16 amino acids long. The V end was cut by 4 bases, the J end by 3 bases, with 13 bases between. Looked up from germline, CDR1 is LGHNA and CDR2 is YSLEER. CDR3 amino acids: CASSPNIKGGANVLTF. The CDR3 DNA is TGCGCCAGCAGCCCGAATATCAAGGGTGGGGCCAACGTCCTGACTTTC.

By its share, this clone is medium-sized (0.01 to 0.1%). The rearrangement uses TRBV7-9 and TRBJ2-1; TRBD2 agrees at 12 bases. CDR1 and CDR2 (germline): SEHNR, FQNEAQ (reference sequence). The CDR3 sequence is 16 residues long. V shed 4 bases and J 0 bases; nucleotides not matched to a gene: 1. The CDR3 DNA reads TGTGCCAGCAGCTCACTAGCGGGGGGCTCCTACAATGAGCAGTTCTTC. Translated: CASSSLAGGSYNEQFF. Full variable domain (missing parts from reference TRBV7-9 and TRBJ2-1): DTGVSQNPRHKITKRGQNVTFRCDPISEHNRLYWYRQTLGQGPEFLTYFQNEAQLEKSRLLSDRFSAERPKGSFSTLEIQRTEQGDSAMYLCASSSLAGGSYNEQFFGPGTRLTVL.

This sequence joins TRBV4-3 and TRBJ2-7; D remains ambiguous. Between the trimmed V and J ends, which lost 0 bases and 4 bases, there was a span of 10 bases. CDR1 LGHNA and CDR2 YSLEER come from the germline V gene. CDR3 length equals 14 residues. The CDR3 nucleotides read TGCGCCAGCAGCCAAGATTGGCTACGTTACGAGCAGTACTTC. It yields the protein CASSQDWLRYEQYF.

The rearrangement joins TRBV4-1 to TRBJ1-2; no firm D call. CDR3 size: 12 residues. V dropped 1 base and J dropped 8 bases, with 8 bases sitting between them. Germline V CDR1 and CDR2: MGHRA, YSYEKL. The CDR3 bases are TGCGCCAGCAGCCAAGTGGATAGCGGCTACACCTTC. Its translation: CASSQVDSGYTF.

The CDR3 nucleotides are TGTGCCAGTCGAAATGGGGCATCCGAGCAGTACTTC. It encodes CASRNGASEQYF. The chain combines TRBV19 with TRBJ2-7, with TRBD1 as a possible D gene (5 bases). Trimming shortened V by 8 bases and J by 6 bases, and 14 bases separated the two germline ends. The V gene's germline CDR1 is LNHDA and CDR2 SQIVND (reference sequence). This CDR3 region has 12 residues.

The chain combines TRBV4-1 with TRBJ2-3; D call uncertain. The CDR3 extends over 14 amino acids. Germline assignment: CDR1 MGHRA and CDR2 YSYEKL. Trimming pared 1 base from V and 3 bases from J, leaving 8 bases between. CDR3 sequence: CASSQGKLTDTQYF. DNA for the CDR3: TGCGCCAGCAGCCAAGGGAAGCTAACAGATACGCAGTATTTT.

The CDR3 protein is CASSDRGYEQYF. The CDR3, as DNA: TGTGCCAGCAGTGATCGGGGCTACGAGCAGTACTTC. The chain couples TRBV28 to TRBJ2-7, with TRBD2 as a possible D gene (5 bases). Germline V gene lookup returns CDR1 MDHEN and CDR2 SYDVKM. Trimming took 5 bases from V and 3 from J, leaving 8 bases between them. CDR3 length: 12 amino acids.

Comments on this clone: The same CDR3 is also encoded by other DNA sequences in this sample. The rearrangement links TRBV29-1 to TRBJ2-7; 11 bases are a match to TRBD1. The CDR3 is made up of 14 amino acids. V trimming: 2 bases; J trimming: 3 bases; junction bases outside the gene matches: 3. Per germline, CDR1 SQVTM and CDR2 ANQGSEA. CDR3 residues: CSVELGTGGYEQYF. The CDR3 DNA reads TGCAGCGTTGAATTGGGGACAGGGGGCTACGAGCAGTACTTC.

The chain uses TRBV5-1 and TRBJ2-3, with a tentative D call TRBD2 (6 bases). Trimming stripped 5 bases from V and 0 bases from J, with 10 bases between. CDR1 SGHRS and CDR2 YFSETQ come from the germline V gene. The CDR3 covers 14 residues. The CDR3 here is CASRPGLSTDTQYF. The CDR3 DNA follows: TGCGCCAGCAGGCCGGGACTTAGCACAGATACGCAGTATTTT.

CDR3 sequence: CASSLWWRDTQYF. The CDR3 DNA is TGTGCCAGCAGTTTATGGTGGCGAGATACGCAGTATTTT. V and J are TRBV27 and TRBJ2-3; no firm D call. The V gene's germline CDR1 is MNHEY and CDR2 SMNVEV (reference sequence). The CDR3 length is 13 residues. V shed 1 base and J shed 5 bases, with 7 bases lying between them.

This chain links TRBV11-2 with TRBJ2-7, with D possibly being TRBD2 (6 bases). V lost 5 bases and J lost 3, with 14 bases in between. The CDR3 spans 14 residues. The germline V gene encodes CDR1 SGHAT and CDR2 FQNNGV. The CDR3 is CASSPGTYIYEQYF. DNA of the CDR3: TGTGCCAGCAGCCCCGGGACTTATATCTACGAGCAGTACTTC.

The chain joins TRBV4-2 to TRBJ2-7; TRBD2 aligns across 13 bases. Germline-derived CDR1 and CDR2 are LGHNA and YNFKEQ. The J segment lost 6 bases and the V segment lost 5 bases, leaving 7 bases of the junction unmatched. The CDR3 loop spans 15 amino acids. In nucleotides, the CDR3 is TGTGCCAGCAGCGGGCCGGGACTAGCGGGATCCGAGCAGTACTTC. It yields the protein CASSGPGLAGSEQYF.

This clone came up many times. J is TRBJ1-4 and V is TRBV10-1; TRBD1 matches 9 bases. The CDR3 is made up of 12 amino acids. Losses at the gene ends were 10 bases for V and 6 bases for J; bases not matched to a gene: 3. Per the germline V gene, CDR1 is WNHNN and CDR2 is SYGVQD (reference sequence). The CDR3 nucleotides are TGCGCCATACAGGGGGCCGATGAAAAACTGTTTTTT. Translated, it gives CAIQGADEKLFF.

The chain is built from TRBV19 and TRBJ2-2, with D perhaps matching TRBD1 (6 bases). Germline CDR1 and CDR2: LNHDA and SQIVND (reference sequence). V shed 5 bases and J shed 5 bases, with 9 bases lying between them. The CDR3 length is 13 residues. The CDR3 DNA follows: TGTGCCAGTAGTTCACAGGGAACCGGGGAGCTGTTTTTT. Translating it yields CASSSQGTGELFF.

The V and J genes are TRBV21-1 and TRBJ2-5. TRBV21-1 counts as a pseudogene. This CDR3 comprises 15 residues. The CDR3 DNA is TGTGCCAGCAGCAAACGGGGCCAGGGTCCCAGGTCCCAGTACTTC. This sequence encodes CASSKRGQGPRSQYF.